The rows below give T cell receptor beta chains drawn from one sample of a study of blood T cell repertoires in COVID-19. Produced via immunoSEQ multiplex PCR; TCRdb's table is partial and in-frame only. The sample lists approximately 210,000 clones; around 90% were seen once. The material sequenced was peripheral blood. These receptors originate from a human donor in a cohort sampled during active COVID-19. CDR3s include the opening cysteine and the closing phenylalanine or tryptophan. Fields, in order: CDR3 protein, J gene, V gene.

CASSPRGQSGNTIYF	TRBJ1-3	TRBV7-9
CASSLDNYEQYF	TRBJ2-7	TRBV11-3
CASSHRPGTSGRANEQFF	TRBJ2-1	TRBV28
CASSSGWSYNSPLHF	TRBJ1-6	TRBV19
CASSPDPPGGEQFF	TRBJ2-1	TRBV2
CASSSGQAAAYEQYF	TRBJ2-7	TRBV28
CASSQDGQGNTEAFF	TRBJ1-1	TRBV4-3
CASSYSFRDSNTGELFF	TRBJ2-2	TRBV6-2/TRBV6-3
CASSEQAPNEQFF	TRBJ2-1	TRBV25-1
CASSLSGQGGYEQYF	TRBJ2-7	TRBV5-1
CAWTGQGGSPLHF	TRBJ1-6	TRBV30